Below are 14 T cell receptor beta chains sequenced from a single sample in a study of CXCR3-negative and CXCR3-positive naive CD8 T cells (dated by TCRdb to about 2019). Sequencing took place on a NextSeq 550. The Human TCR Profiling Kit (MiLaboratory) was used to prepare UMI-labeled 5' RACE TRB cDNA libraries. Each CDR3 protein sequence appears as one entry after TCRdb reprocessed the reads, and no DNA is included. Per the sample table, the count is tens of thousands of distinct CDR3 sequences. The ten biggest clones cover about 1.6% of the sample. Sample: naive CXCR3- CD8+ T cells from blood. Reading the label with the study, this specimen's cell subset or site is: CD45RO-CCR7+CD27+CD95- naive CD8+ T cells lacking CXCR3 (TNR3-). These TCRs come from a human donor in good health. Some clones in this sample may be carry-over from other donors' samples.

This chain connects TRBV12-3 or TRBV12-4 to TRBJ1-2. CDR3 length: 13 residues. The CDR3 is CASSPMVDYGYTF.

The V and J genes are TRBV29-1 and TRBJ2-2; with no DNA, the TCRdb D assignment of TRBD1 cannot be verified. The CDR3 contains 12 residues. Germline V gives CDR1 SQVTM, CDR2 ANQGSEA. The CDR3 region is CSVEVRVRELFF.

The chain combines TRBV12-3 or TRBV12-4 with TRBJ2-1; TCRdb names TRBD1, which stays unverified in the absence of DNA. CDR3 length: 14 residues. The CDR3: CASRVAGGLNEQFF.

V and J are TRBV19 and TRBJ2-7; the TRBD1 assignment by TCRdb is unverifiable without DNA. In germline, CDR1 is LNHDA, CDR2 SQIVND (reference sequence). CDR3 length equals 14 residues. CDR3 residues: CASSGGQGPYDQYF.

The rearrangement links TRBV29-1 to TRBJ1-1; the TCRdb D gene call, TRBD1, has no DNA to confirm it. Germline CDR1 reads SQVTM; CDR2 reads ANQGSEA. The CDR3 spans 17 residues. The CDR3 is CSVEDGQNFGTNTEAFF. The full variable domain, its missing parts supplied by reference TRBV29-1 and TRBJ1-1, is SAVISQKPSRDICQRGTSLTIQCQVDSQVTMMFWYRQQPGQSLTLIATANQGSEATYESGFVIDKFPISRPNLTFSTLTVSNMSPEDSSIYLCSVEDGQNFGTNTEAFFGQGTRLTVV.

The rearrangement uses TRBV29-1 and TRBJ2-3; the TCRdb D gene call, TRBD2, has no DNA to confirm it. Germline loops: CDR1 SQVTM, CDR2 ANQGSEA. CDR3 size: 14 residues. The chain's CDR3 is CSVTTPAGTDTQYF.

This chain joins TRBV13 and TRBJ2-7; TCRdb gives TRBD2 as the D gene, but with no DNA this cannot be confirmed. The germline V gene has CDR1 PRHDT and CDR2 FYEKMQ (reference sequence). The CDR3 runs to 15 residues. This CDR3 reads CASSTSRDSSYEQYF.

CDR3 sequence: CASSNPPSGAIAGKNIQYF. This chain connects TRBV19 to TRBJ2-4; the TCRdb call, TRBD2, lacks DNA for checking. Germline CDR1 LNHDA, CDR2 SQIVND (reference sequence). The CDR3 runs 19 residues.

The chain employs TRBV27 and TRBJ2-7; TCRdb picks TRBD2, but there is no DNA to check that call. Per germline, CDR1 MNHEY and CDR2 SMNVEV (reference sequence). The CDR3 contains 15 residues. The CDR3 sequence: CASRGGLAGIYEQYF.

This rearrangement joins TRBV7-2 to TRBJ2-2. The V gene's germline CDR1 is SGHTA and CDR2 FQGNSA. The CDR3 consists of 12 residues. The CDR3 protein is CASSSYTGELFF.

The V and J genes are TRBV12-3 or TRBV12-4 and TRBJ2-1; absent DNA, TCRdb's TRBD1 call cannot be checked. This CDR3 region has 16 residues. CDR3 sequence: CASSTPRGSWNNEQFF.

The CDR3 here is CSVEGGVHYGYTF. The chain has TRBV29-1 and TRBJ1-2. The CDR3 is 13 amino acids. Germline CDR1 SQVTM, CDR2 ANQGSEA.

The rearrangement links TRBV3-1 to TRBJ1-2; the TCRdb call, TRBD1, lacks DNA for checking. The CDR3 length is 14 residues. Germline V lookup: CDR1 LGHDT, CDR2 YNNKEL (reference sequence). The CDR3 sequence is CASSDLGQNYGYTF.

The chain uses TRBV6-6 and TRBJ2-7; TCRdb reports TRBD1, a call that lacks DNA to check it against. The CDR3 totals 13 residues. Germline CDR1 is MNHNY and CDR2 is SVGAGI (reference sequence). The CDR3 loop reads CASSPPGAYEQYF.